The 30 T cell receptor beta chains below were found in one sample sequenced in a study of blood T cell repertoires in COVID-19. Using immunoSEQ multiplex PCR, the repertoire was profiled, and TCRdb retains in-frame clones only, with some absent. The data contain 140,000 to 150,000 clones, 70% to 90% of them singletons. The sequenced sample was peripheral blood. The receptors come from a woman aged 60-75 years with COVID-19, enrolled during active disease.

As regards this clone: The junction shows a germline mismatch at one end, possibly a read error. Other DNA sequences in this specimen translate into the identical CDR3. For the CDR3, the DNA is TGTGCTAGCAGCTTAGGGCTAGCGGGGGGTCAAGAGACCCAGTACTTC. Protein sequence: CASSLGLAGGQETQYF. This chain connects TRBV7-7 to TRBJ2-5; 11 bases fit TRBD2. Germline V CDR1 and CDR2: SSHAT, FNYEAQ (reference sequence). The CDR3 is 16 residues long.

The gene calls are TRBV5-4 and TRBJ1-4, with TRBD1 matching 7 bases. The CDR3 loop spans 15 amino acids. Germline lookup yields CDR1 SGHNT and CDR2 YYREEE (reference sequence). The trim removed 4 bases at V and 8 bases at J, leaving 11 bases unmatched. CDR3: CASSRGGQGEEKLFF. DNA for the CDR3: TGTGCCAGCAGCCGGGGTGGGCAGGGGGAAGAAAAACTGTTTTTT.

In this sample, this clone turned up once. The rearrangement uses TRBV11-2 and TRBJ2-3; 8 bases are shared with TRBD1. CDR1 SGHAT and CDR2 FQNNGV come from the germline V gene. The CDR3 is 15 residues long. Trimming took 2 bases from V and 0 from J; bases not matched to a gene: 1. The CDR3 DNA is TGTGCCAGCAGCTTACGACAGGGGAGCACAGATACGCAGTATTTT. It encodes CASSLRQGSTDTQYF.

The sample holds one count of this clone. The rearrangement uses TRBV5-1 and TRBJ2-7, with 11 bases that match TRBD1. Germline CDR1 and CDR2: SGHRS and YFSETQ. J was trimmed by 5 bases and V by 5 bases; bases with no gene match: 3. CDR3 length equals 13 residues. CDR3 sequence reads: CASRGQGADEQYF. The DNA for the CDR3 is TGCGCCAGCAGAGGACAGGGGGCCGACGAGCAGTACTTC.

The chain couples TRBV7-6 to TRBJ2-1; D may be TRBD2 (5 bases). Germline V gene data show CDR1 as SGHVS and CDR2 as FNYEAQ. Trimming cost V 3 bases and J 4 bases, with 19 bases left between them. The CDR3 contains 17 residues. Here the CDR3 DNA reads TGTGCCAGCAGCTTCCCCACCGGGGTGGCACCGTACAATGAGCAGTTCTTC. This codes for CASSFPTGVAPYNEQFF.

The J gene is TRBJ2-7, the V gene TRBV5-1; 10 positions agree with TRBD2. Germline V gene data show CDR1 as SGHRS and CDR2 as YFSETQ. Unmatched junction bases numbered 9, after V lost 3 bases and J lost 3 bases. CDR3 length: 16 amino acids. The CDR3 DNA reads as TGCGCCAGCAGCTCAGGGACTAGCGCATTTAGCTACGAGCAGTACTTC. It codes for CASSSGTSAFSYEQYF.

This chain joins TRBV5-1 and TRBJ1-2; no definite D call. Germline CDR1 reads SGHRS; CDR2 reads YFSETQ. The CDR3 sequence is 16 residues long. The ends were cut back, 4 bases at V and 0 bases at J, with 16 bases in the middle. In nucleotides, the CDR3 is TGCGCCAGCAGCCTCGAGGCAGTAAAAACTAACTATGGCTACACCTTC. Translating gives CASSLEAVKTNYGYTF.

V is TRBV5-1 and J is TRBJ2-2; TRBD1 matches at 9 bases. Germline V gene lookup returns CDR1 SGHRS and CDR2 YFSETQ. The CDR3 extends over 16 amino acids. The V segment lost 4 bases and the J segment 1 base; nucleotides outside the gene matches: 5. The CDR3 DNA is TGCGCCAGCAGCCCTCCGGGACAGGGGAACACCGGGGAGCTGTTTTTT. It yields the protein CASSPPGQGNTGELFF.

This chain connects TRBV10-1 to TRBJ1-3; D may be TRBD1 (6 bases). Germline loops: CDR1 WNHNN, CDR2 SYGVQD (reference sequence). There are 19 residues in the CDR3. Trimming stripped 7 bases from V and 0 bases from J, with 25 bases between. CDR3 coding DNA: TGCGCCAGCACCGACTCCGAATTACAGGGCCCAAACTCTGGAAACACCATATATTTT. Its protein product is CASTDSELQGPNSGNTIYF.

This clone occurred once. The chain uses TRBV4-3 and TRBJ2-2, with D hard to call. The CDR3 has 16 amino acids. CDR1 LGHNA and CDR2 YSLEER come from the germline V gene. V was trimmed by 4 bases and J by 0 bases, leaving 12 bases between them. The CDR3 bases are TGCGCCAGCAGCCCGCGCACCGGAGCGAACACCGGGGAGCTGTTTTTT. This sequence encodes CASSPRTGANTGELFF.

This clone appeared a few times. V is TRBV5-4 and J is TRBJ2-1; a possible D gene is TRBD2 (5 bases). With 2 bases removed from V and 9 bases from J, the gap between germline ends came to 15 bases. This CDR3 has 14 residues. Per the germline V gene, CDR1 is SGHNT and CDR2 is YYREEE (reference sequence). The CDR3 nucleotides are TGTGCCAGCAGCTTCGACCGGGGTCTTCTTGAGCAGTTCTTC. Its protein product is CASSFDRGLLEQFF.

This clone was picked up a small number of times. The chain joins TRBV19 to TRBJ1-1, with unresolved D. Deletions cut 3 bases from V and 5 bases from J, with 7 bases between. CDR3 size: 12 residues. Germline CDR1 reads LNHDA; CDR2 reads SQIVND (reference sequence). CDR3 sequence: CASSIGSTEAFF. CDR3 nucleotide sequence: TGTGCCAGTAGTATTGGGAGTACTGAAGCTTTCTTT.

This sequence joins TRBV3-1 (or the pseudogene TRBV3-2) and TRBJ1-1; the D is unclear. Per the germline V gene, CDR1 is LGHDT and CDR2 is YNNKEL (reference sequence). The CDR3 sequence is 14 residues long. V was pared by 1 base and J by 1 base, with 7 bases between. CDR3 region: CASSQVAGNTEAFF. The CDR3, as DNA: TGTGCCAGCAGCCAAGTAGCGGGGAACACTGAAGCTTTCTTT.

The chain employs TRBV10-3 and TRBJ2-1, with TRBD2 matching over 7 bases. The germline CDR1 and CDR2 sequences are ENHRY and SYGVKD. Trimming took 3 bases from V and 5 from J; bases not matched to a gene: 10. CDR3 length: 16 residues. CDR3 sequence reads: CAISDPYSGRDNEQFF. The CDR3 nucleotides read TGTGCCATCAGTGACCCTTATAGCGGGCGGGACAATGAGCAGTTCTTC.

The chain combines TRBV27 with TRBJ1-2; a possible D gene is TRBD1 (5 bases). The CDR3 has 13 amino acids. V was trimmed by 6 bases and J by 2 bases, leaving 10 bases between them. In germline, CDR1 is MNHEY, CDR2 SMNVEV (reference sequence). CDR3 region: CASSFTGNYGYTF. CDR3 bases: TGTGCCAGCAGCTTTACAGGCAACTATGGCTACACCTTC.

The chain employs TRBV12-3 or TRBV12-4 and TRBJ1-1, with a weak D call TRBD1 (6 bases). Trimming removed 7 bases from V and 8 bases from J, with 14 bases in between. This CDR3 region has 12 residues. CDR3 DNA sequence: TGTGCCAGCACCCAACAGGGAAGAGAAGCTTTCTTT. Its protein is CASTQQGREAFF.

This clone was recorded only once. The CDR3 DNA follows: TGTGCCAGCAGAGACTACTCTCGGACCGGGGAGCTGTTTTTT. Its protein product is CASRDYSRTGELFF. This chain uses TRBV2 with TRBJ2-2; possible D gene TRBD2, 5 bases. Trimming took off 6 bases at V and 5 bases at J, with 13 bases between the two ends. CDR1 and CDR2 from the germline V gene are SNHLY and FYNNEI. CDR3 length: 14 amino acids.

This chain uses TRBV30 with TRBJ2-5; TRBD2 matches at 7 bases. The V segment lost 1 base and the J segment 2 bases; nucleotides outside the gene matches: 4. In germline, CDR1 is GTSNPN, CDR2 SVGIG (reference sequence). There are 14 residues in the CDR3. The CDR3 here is CAWSGGGKQETQYF. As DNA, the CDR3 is TGTGCCTGGAGTGGCGGGGGAAAGCAAGAGACCCAGTACTTC.

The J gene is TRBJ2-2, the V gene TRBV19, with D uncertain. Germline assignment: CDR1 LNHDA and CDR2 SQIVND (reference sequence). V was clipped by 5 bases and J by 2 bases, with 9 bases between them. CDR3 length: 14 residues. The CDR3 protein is CASSVIINTGELFF. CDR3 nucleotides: TGTGCCAGTAGTGTAATAATAAACACCGGGGAGCTGTTTTTT.

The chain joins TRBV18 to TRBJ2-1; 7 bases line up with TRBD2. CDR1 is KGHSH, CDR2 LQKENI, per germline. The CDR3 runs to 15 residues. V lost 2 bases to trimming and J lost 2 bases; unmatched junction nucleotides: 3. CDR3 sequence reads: CASSPGEGPYNEQFF. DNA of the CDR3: TGTGCCAGCTCACCAGGGGAGGGGCCCTACAATGAGCAGTTCTTC. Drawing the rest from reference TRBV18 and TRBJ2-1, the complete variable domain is NAGVMQNPRHLVRRRGQEARLRCSPMKGHSHVYWYRQLPEEGLKFMVYLQKENIIDESGMPKERFSAEFPKEGPSILRIQQVVRGDSAAYFCASSPGEGPYNEQFFGPGTRLTVL.

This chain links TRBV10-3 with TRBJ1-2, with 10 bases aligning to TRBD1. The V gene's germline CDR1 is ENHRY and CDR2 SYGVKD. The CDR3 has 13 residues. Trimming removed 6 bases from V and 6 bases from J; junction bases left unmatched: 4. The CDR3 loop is CAIRRQGADGYTF. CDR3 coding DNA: TGTGCCATCAGACGACAGGGGGCGGATGGCTACACCTTC.

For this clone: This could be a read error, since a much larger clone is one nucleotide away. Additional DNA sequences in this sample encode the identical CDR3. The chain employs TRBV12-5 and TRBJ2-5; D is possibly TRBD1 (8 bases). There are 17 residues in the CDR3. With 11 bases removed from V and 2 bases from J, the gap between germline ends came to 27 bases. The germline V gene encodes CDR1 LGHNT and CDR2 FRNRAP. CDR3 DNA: TGTGCTCGGGGTTGGGGGGGGACAGGAGGGCAACAAGAGACCCAGTACTTC. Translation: CARGWGGTGGQQETQYF.

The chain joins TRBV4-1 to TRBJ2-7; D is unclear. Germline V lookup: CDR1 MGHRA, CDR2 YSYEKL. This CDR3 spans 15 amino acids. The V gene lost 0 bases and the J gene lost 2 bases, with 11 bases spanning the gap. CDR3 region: CASSQDRVGTYEQYF. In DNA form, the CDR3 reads TGCGCCAGCAGCCAAGATCGGGTCGGTACCTACGAGCAGTACTTC.

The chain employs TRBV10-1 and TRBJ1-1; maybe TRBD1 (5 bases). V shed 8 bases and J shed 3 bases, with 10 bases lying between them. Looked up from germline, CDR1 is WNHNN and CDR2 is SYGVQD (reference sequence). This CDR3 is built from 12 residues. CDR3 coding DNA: TGCGCCAGCCGGGGGTTGGACACTGAAGCTTTCTTT. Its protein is CASRGLDTEAFF.

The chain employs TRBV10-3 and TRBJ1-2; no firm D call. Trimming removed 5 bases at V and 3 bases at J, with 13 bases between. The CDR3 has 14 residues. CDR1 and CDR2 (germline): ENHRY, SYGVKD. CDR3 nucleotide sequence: TGTGCCATCAGTCCCGTTGGGGAGTACTATGGCTACACCTTC. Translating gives CAISPVGEYYGYTF.

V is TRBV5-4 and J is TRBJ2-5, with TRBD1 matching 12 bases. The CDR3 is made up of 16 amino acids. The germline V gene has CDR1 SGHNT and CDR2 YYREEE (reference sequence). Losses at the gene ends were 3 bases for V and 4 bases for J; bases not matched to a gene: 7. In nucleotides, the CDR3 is TGTGCCAGCAGCTCCCGGGGACAGGGGGCTCGAGAGACCCAGTACTTC. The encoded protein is CASSSRGQGARETQYF.

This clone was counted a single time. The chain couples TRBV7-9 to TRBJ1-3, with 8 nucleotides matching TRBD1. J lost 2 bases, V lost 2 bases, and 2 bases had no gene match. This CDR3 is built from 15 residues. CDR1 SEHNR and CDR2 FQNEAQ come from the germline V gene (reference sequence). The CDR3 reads CASSLQTGAGNTIYF. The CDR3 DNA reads TGTGCCAGCAGCTTACAGACAGGGGCTGGAAACACCATATATTTT.

CDR3 coding DNA: TGCAGCGCTGGAGGGCCGGGACAGGGTCGCTACGAGCAGTACTTC. Protein: CSAGGPGQGRYEQYF. The rearrangement joins TRBV29-1 to TRBJ2-7; 9 bases line up with TRBD1. V dropped 7 bases and J dropped 3; count of bases not matched to a gene: 13. Germline CDR1 is SQVTM and CDR2 is ANQGSEA. This CDR3 is built from 15 residues.

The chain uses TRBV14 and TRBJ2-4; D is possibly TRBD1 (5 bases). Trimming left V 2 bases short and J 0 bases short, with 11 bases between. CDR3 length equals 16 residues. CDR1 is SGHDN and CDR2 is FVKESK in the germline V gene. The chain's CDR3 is CASSQSPRGAKNIQYF. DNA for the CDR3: TGTGCCAGCAGCCAAAGTCCTAGGGGAGCCAAAAACATTCAGTACTTC. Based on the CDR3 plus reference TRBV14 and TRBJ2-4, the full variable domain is EAGVTQFPSHSVIEKGQTVTLRCDPISGHDNLYWYRRVMGKEIKFLLHFVKESKQDESGMPNNRFLAERTGGTYSTLKVQPAELEDSGVYFCASSQSPRGAKNIQYFGAGTRLSVL.

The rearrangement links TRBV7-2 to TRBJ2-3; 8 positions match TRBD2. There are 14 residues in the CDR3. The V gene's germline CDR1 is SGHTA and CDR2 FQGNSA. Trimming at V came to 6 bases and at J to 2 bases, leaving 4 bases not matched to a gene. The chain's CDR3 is CASRSGGNTDTQYF. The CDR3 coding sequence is TGTGCCAGCAGGAGCGGGGGTAACACAGATACGCAGTATTTT.